Below, 9 T cell receptor beta chains from the same sample are listed, as sequenced in a study of blood T cell repertoires in COVID-19. Produced via immunoSEQ multiplex PCR; TCRdb's table is partial and in-frame only. The table lists 130,000 to 150,000 clones, more than 75% of them singletons. Material for sequencing was PBMCs or T cells enriched from blood (not recorded which). These receptors all stem from a woman aged 25-40 years with acute COVID-19.

The chain carries TRBV6-5 and TRBJ2-2, with 7 bases aligning to TRBD2. The CDR3 extends over 15 amino acids. Germline values: CDR1 MNHEY, CDR2 SVGAGI. Unmatched junction bases numbered 7, after V lost 2 bases and J lost 7 bases. CDR3 in DNA: TGTGCCAGCAGTTACCGACCGGGAGGTGGCGGGGAGCTGTTTTTT. Protein sequence: CASSYRPGGGGELFF.

This clone was seen once. The gene calls are TRBV27 and TRBJ1-6; D remains ambiguous. Trimming took 3 bases from V and 6 from J, leaving 12 bases between them. The germline V gene has CDR1 MNHEY and CDR2 SMNVEV (reference sequence). The CDR3 loop spans 15 amino acids. The CDR3 protein is CASSFLSGGNSPLHF. The CDR3 DNA follows: TGTGCCAGCAGTTTCCTTTCGGGAGGTAATTCACCCCTCCACTTT.

This sequence joins TRBV19 and TRBJ1-2, with D perhaps TRBD1 (6 bases). This CDR3 spans 13 amino acids. The germline gives CDR1 LNHDA, CDR2 SQIVND (reference sequence). V was pared by 5 bases and J by 7 bases, with 14 bases between. The CDR3 protein is CASSGRGRRGYTF. DNA for the CDR3: TGTGCCAGTAGTGGCAGGGGACGTCGTGGCTACACCTTC.

A single count supports this clone. The chain combines TRBV28 with TRBJ1-1; TRBD1 matches 7 bases. Trimming cost V 8 bases and J 5 bases; bases outside gene matches: 14. The V gene's germline CDR1 is MDHEN and CDR2 SYDVKM. The CDR3 sequence is 15 residues long. Here the CDR3 DNA reads TGTGCCAGCGGGGGAGCCGGGACAGAGGATACTGAAGCTTTCTTT. Protein product: CASGGAGTEDTEAFF.

The chain uses TRBV2 and TRBJ1-4; 7 bases map to TRBD1. Germline CDR1 SNHLY, CDR2 FYNNEI. The V segment lost 8 bases and the J segment 7 bases; nucleotides outside the gene matches: 4. This CDR3 has 12 amino acids. CDR3 coding DNA: TGTGCCAGCGGGACAGAGGCTGAAAAACTGTTTTTT. Protein sequence: CASGTEAEKLFF.

The CDR3 nucleotides are TGCAGTACACCACTACCCTACGAGCAGTACTTC. Its protein is CSTPLPYEQYF. This chain uses TRBV20-1 with TRBJ2-7; D remains ambiguous. V dropped 8 bases and J dropped 2 bases, with 10 bases sitting between them. Germline V gene data show CDR1 as DFQATT and CDR2 as SNEGSKA (reference sequence). The CDR3 is 11 residues long.

This chain uses TRBV19 with TRBJ2-7, with 10 positions matching TRBD2. CDR1 is LNHDA, CDR2 SQIVND, per germline (reference sequence). J was trimmed by 4 bases and V by 3 bases; bases with no gene match: 15. CDR3 length: 18 amino acids. CDR3 sequence reads: CASSMYGTASGRTYEQYF. DNA of the CDR3: TGTGCCAGTAGTATGTACGGGACAGCTAGCGGGAGAACGTACGAGCAGTACTTC.

V gene TRBV6-5 combines with J gene TRBJ2-7; D possibly corresponds to TRBD2 (5 bases). The V end lost 10 bases, the J end lost 2 bases, and 18 bases lay between the germline ends. This CDR3 spans 14 amino acids. Germline loops: CDR1 MNHEY, CDR2 SVGAGI. DNA of the CDR3: TGTGCCATCTCTTCGGTAGCGAGGGCCTACGAGCAGTACTTC. It codes for CAISSVARAYEQYF.

The gene calls are TRBV13 and TRBJ1-1; TRBD1 matches 11 bases. Germline-derived CDR1 and CDR2 are PRHDT and FYEKMQ (reference sequence). The V segment lost 8 bases and the J segment 4 bases; nucleotides outside the gene matches: 9. This CDR3 is 15 amino acids long. The CDR3 DNA reads as TGTGCCAGCTCAGACTGGACAGGGGGCCTCACTGAAGCTTTCTTT. It yields the protein CASSDWTGGLTEAFF.